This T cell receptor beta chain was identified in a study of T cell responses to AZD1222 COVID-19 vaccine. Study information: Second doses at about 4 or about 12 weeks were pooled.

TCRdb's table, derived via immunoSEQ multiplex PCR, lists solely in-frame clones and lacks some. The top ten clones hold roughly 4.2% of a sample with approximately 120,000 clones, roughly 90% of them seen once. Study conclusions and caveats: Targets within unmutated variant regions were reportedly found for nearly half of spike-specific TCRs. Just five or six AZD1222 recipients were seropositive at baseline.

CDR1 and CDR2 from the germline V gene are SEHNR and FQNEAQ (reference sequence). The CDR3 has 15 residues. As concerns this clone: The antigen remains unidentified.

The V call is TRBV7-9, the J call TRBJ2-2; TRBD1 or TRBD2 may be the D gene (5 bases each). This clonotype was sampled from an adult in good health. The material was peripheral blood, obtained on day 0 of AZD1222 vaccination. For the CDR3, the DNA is TGTGCGTTAGGTCGGGACGGAGCGAACACCGGGGAGCTGTTTTTT. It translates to CALGRDGANTGELFF. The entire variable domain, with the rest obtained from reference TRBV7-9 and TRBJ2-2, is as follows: DTGVSQNPRHKITKRGQNVTFRCDPISEHNRLYWYRQTLGQGPEFLTYFQNEAQLEKSRLLSDRFSAERPKGSFSTLEIQRTEQGDSAMYLCALGRDGANTGELFFGEGSRLTVL.